Listed below are T cell receptor beta chains from one sample, sequenced in a study of blood T cell repertoires in COVID-19. Clones were sequenced by immunoSEQ multiplex PCR, and TCRdb holds only the in-frame ones, with some missing. The repertoire consists of 200,000 to 300,000 clones, with around 89% occurring once and the leading ten covering around 0.87%. The specimen was PBMCs or T cells enriched from blood (not recorded which). The receptors were gathered from a man aged 45-65 years who had been exposed to COVID-19. CDR3s include the opening cysteine and the closing phenylalanine or tryptophan. D genes are given only for firm matches. Size values are once, few and many counts, or a class for expanded clones, and some rows have none.

TRBJ2-7	few	TRBD1	TRBV29-1	CSVSRNRGSYEQYF	TGCAGCGTTAGTCGGAACAGGGGATCTTACGAGCAGTACTTC
TRBJ1-3	NA	NA	TRBV10-3	CATSDSSGNTIYF	TGTGCCACCTCGGACAGCTCTGGAAACACCATATATTTT
TRBJ1-2	few	NA	TRBV5-5	CASSPYSGNYGYTF	TGTGCCAGCAGCCCCTACTCGGGGAACTATGGCTACACCTTC
TRBJ2-6	NA	NA	TRBV5-1	CASSFPTASGANVLTF	TGCGCCAGCAGCTTCCCGACAGCCTCTGGGGCCAACGTCCTGACTTTC
TRBJ1-2	NA	NA	TRBV19	CATAMNRDIYSYGYTF	TGTGCCACCGCCATGAACAGGGACATCTACAGCTATGGCTACACCTTC
TRBJ2-1	NA	NA	TRBV5-1	CASTLSPGLTYNEQFF	TGCGCCAGCACCCTAAGTCCAGGTTTGACCTACAATGAGCAGTTCTTC
TRBJ2-1	NA	NA	TRBV28	CASSPPRGRSPEQFF	TGTGCCAGCAGTCCCCCGCGAGGGAGGTCACCCGAGCAGTTCTTC
TRBJ1-2	NA	TRBD1	TRBV5-4	CASSPGGGYGYTF	TGTGCCAGCAGTCCAGGGGGCGGTTATGGCTACACCTTC
TRBJ2-3	few	NA	TRBV12-5	CASGLGGQGSIDTQYF	TGTGCTAGTGGTTTGGGGGGGCAGGGTAGCATAGATACGCAGTATTTT
TRBJ1-2	NA	TRBD1	TRBV9	CASSSSPGQGYGYTF	TGTGCCAGCAGCTCCTCACCGGGACAGGGCTATGGCTACACCTTC
TRBJ1-4	NA	NA	TRBV11-2	CASSLDRLNEKLFF	TGTGCCAGCAGCTTAGACAGGCTCAATGAAAAACTGTTTTTT
TRBJ1-5	NA	NA	TRBV27	CASSLNGDQPQHF	TGTGCCAGCAGTTTAAACGGAGATCAGCCCCAGCATTTT
TRBJ1-5	NA	NA	TRBV5-1	CASSSGTNQPQHF	TGCGCCAGCAGCTCAGGAACCAATCAGCCCCAGCATTTT
TRBJ1-2	NA	TRBD1	TRBV5-1	CASGLGRDRGYGYTF	TGCGCCAGCGGCTTAGGAAGGGACAGGGGGTATGGCTACACCTTC
TRBJ1-5	NA	NA	TRBV12-3/TRBV12-4	CASSLGSDQPQHF	TGTGCCAGCAGCTTAGGGTCAGATCAGCCCCAGCATTTT
TRBJ1-4	NA	NA	TRBV7-9	CASSNRVQEEKLFF	TGTGCCAGCAGCAACCGGGTCCAAGAAGAAAAACTGTTTTTT
TRBJ1-1	NA	TRBD1	TRBV7-9	CASSPRGGQGYTEAFF	TGTGCCAGCAGCCCTAGGGGGGGACAGGGGTACACTGAAGCTTTCTTT
TRBJ1-2	NA	NA	TRBV5-1	CASSFGGMGGYTF	TGCGCCAGCAGCTTCGGGGGGATGGGTGGCTACACCTTC
TRBJ1-2	NA	TRBD1	TRBV2	CASSRTGALYGYTF	TGTGCCAGCAGTCGGACAGGGGCTCTCTATGGCTACACCTTC
TRBJ2-5	NA	NA	TRBV11-3	CASSHLSEAQETQYF	TGTGCCAGCAGCCACTTGTCGGAGGCACAAGAGACCCAGTACTTC
TRBJ2-1	NA	NA	TRBV6-4	CASSAESRGLSYNEQFF	TGTGCCAGCAGTGCTGAAAGCCGAGGACTATCGTACAATGAGCAGTTCTTC
TRBJ1-4	NA	NA	TRBV15	CATSGGLNEKLFF	TGTGCCACCAGCGGGGGGTTAAATGAAAAACTGTTTTTT
TRBJ1-3	NA	TRBD1	TRBV7-2	CASSLRTGAVSGNTIYF	TGTGCCAGCAGCTTGAGGACAGGGGCGGTATCTGGAAACACCATATATTTT
TRBJ1-2	NA	NA	TRBV5-5	CASSSSGTDANYGYTF	TGTGCCAGCAGCTCTAGCGGAACAGACGCTAACTATGGCTACACCTTC
TRBJ1-2	NA	NA	TRBV6-5	CASSMTATNYGYTF	TGTGCCAGCAGTATGACAGCTACTAACTATGGCTACACCTTC
TRBJ2-1	NA	TRBD2	TRBV6-5	CASSLLAGGHNEQFF	TGTGCCAGCAGCCTACTAGCGGGGGGGCACAATGAGCAGTTCTTC
TRBJ1-5	few	NA	TRBV20-1	CSASLGAQPQHF	TGCAGTGCTAGTTTGGGGGCTCAGCCCCAGCATTTT
TRBJ1-1	NA	NA	TRBV2	CASSEAGGQRPNTEAFF	TGTGCCAGCAGTGAAGCTGGCGGGCAACGGCCGAACACTGAAGCTTTCTTT
TRBJ1-6	NA	NA	TRBV28	CASSLGGLGSPLHF	TGTGCCAGCAGTTTGGGGGGACTCGGTTCACCCCTCCACTTT
TRBJ1-2	NA	TRBD1	TRBV5-1	CASSFETSRTGFGYTF	TGCGCCAGCAGCTTTGAAACATCGCGGACAGGGTTTGGCTACACCTTC
TRBJ2-3	NA	NA	TRBV30	CAWSEGTPGDTQYF	TGTGCCTGGAGTGAAGGGACTCCGGGGGATACGCAGTATTTT
TRBJ1-2	NA	NA	TRBV3-1/TRBV3-2	CASSQDLWQGGYTF	TGTGCCAGCAGCCAAGATCTGTGGCAGGGCGGCTACACCTTC
TRBJ1-6	few	TRBD1	TRBV9	CASSGDSPSSYNSPLHF	TGTGCCAGCAGTGGGGACAGTCCGAGCTCCTATAATTCACCCCTCCACTTT
TRBJ1-3	NA	TRBD1	TRBV5-1	CASSSGQGDTIYF	TGCGCCAGCAGCTCCGGACAGGGCGACACCATATATTTT
TRBJ1-2	once	NA	TRBV5-1	CASSLVEGPRYGYTF	TGCGCCAGCAGCTTGGTAGAGGGCCCGAGGTATGGCTACACCTTC
TRBJ1-5	NA	NA	TRBV3-1/TRBV3-2	CASSYSNQPQHF	TGTGCCAGCAGTTATAGCAATCAGCCCCAGCATTTT
TRBJ1-5	NA	NA	TRBV19	CASSIDLDTNQPQHF	TGTGCCAGTAGTATAGACCTGGACACCAATCAGCCCCAGCATTTT
TRBJ1-3	NA	NA	TRBV6-5	CASTQAGQVNTIYF	TGTGCCAGCACCCAGGCAGGACAAGTAAACACCATATATTTT
TRBJ1-6	NA	NA	TRBV2	CASNRPGRNSPLHF	TGTGCCAGCAATCGCCCAGGCCGTAATTCACCCCTCCACTTT
TRBJ2-7	NA	NA	TRBV11-3	CASSLDRHNSYEQYF	TGTGCCAGCAGCTTGGATAGACACAACTCCTACGAGCAGTACTTC
TRBJ2-3	NA	NA	TRBV28	CASSFSTGTHNTQYF	TGTGCCAGCAGTTTCTCTACCGGGACTCATAACACGCAGTATTTT
TRBJ1-5	NA	TRBD1	TRBV19	CASSKVTGGDFGNQPQHF	TGTGCCAGTAGTAAGGTGACAGGGGGCGATTTCGGTAATCAGCCCCAGCATTTT
TRBJ1-2	NA	NA	TRBV21-1	CASSKTPTDGYTF	TGTGCCAGCAGCAAAACCCCGACAGATGGCTACACCTTC
TRBJ1-3	NA	NA	TRBV28	CATRGNSAERNTIYF	TGTGCCACCCGGGGAAACTCAGCAGAGCGAAACACCATATATTTT
TRBJ2-3	NA	NA	TRBV5-1	CASSPRGNADTQYF	TGCGCCAGCAGCCCGAGGGGGAATGCAGATACGCAGTATTTT